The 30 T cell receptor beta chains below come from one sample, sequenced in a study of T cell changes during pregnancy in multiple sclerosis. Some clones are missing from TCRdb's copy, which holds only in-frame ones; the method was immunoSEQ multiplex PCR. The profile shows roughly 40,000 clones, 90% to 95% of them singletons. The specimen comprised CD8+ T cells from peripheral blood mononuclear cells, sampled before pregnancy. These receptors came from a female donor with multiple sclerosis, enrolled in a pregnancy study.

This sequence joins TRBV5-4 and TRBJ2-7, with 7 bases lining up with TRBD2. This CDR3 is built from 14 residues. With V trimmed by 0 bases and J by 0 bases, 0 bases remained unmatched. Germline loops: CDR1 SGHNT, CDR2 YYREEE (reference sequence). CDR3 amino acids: CASSLGGGSYEQYF. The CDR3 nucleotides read TGTGCCAGCAGCTTGGGCGGGGGCTCCTACGAGCAGTACTTC.

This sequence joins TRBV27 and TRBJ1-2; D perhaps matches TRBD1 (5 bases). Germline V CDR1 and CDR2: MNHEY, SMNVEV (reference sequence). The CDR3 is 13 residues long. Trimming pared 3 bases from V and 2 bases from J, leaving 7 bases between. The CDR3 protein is CASSLKGNYGYTF. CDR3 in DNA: TGTGCCAGCAGTTTGAAGGGGAACTATGGCTACACCTTC.

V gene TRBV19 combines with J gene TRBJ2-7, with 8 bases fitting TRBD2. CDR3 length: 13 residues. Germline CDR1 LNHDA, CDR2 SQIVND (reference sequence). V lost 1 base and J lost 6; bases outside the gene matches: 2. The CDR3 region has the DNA TGTGCCAGTAGTATAGCGAGCGGGAGCGAGCAGTACTTC. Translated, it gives CASSIASGSEQYF.

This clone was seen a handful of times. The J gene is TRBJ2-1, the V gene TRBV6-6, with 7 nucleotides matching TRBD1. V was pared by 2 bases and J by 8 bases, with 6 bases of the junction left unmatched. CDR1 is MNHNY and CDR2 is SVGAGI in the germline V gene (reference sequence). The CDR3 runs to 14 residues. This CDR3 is CASSYEGATDEQFF. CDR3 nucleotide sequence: TGTGCCAGCAGTTACGAGGGGGCGACGGATGAGCAGTTCTTC.

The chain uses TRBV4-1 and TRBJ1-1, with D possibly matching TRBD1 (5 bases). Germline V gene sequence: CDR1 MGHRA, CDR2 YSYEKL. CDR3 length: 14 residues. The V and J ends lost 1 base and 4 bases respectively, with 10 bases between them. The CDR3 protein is CASSQARGSTEAFF. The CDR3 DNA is TGCGCCAGCAGCCAAGCCCGGGGGAGCACTGAAGCTTTCTTT.

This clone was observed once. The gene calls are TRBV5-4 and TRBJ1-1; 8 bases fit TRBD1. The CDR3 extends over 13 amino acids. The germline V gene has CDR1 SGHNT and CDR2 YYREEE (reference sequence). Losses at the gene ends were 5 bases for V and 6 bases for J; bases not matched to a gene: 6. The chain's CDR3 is CASSPGGDPEAFF. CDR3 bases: TGTGCCAGCAGTCCAGGGGGCGACCCTGAAGCTTTCTTT.

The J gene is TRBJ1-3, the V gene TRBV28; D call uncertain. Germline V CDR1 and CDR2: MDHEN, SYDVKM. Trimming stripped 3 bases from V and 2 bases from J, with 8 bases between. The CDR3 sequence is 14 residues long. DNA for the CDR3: TGTGCCAGCAGTTTTCGGGGTGCTGGAAACACCATATATTTT. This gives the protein CASSFRGAGNTIYF.

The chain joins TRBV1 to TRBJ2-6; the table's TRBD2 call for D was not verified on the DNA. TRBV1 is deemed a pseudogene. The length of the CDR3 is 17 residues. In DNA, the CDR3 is TGCACCAGCAGGGGGGGGAAGGCACAAAGTCGGGCCAACGTCCTGACTTTC. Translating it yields CTSRGGKAQSRANVLTF.

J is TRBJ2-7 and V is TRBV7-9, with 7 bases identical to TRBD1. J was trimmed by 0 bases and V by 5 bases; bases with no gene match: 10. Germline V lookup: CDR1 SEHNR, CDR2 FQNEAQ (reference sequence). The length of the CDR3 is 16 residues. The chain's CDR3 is CASSPVSGTASYEQYF. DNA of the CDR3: TGTGCCAGCAGCCCGGTGTCCGGGACAGCCTCCTACGAGCAGTACTTC. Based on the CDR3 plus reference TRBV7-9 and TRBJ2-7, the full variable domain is DTGVSQNPRHKITKRGQNVTFRCDPISEHNRLYWYRQTLGQGPEFLTYFQNEAQLEKSRLLSDRFSAERPKGSFSTLEIQRTEQGDSAMYLCASSPVSGTASYEQYFGPGTRLTVT.

The CDR3 is CASSPTQGVGNEQFF. The CDR3 DNA reads as TGTGCCAGCAGTCCCACCCAGGGGGTGGGAAATGAGCAGTTCTTC. This chain joins TRBV28 and TRBJ2-1; TRBD1 agrees at 7 bases. This CDR3 is 15 amino acids long. Germline lookup yields CDR1 MDHEN and CDR2 SYDVKM. J gave up 7 bases and V 5 bases, and 11 bases lay outside the gene matches.

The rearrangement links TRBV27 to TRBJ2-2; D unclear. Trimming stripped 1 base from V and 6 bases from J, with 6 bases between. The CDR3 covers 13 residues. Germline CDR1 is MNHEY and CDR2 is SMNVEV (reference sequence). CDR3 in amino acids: CASSLLRPGELFF. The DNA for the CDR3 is TGTGCCAGCAGTTTATTGAGGCCCGGGGAGCTGTTTTTT.

CDR3 DNA: TGCGCCAGCAGCTTTGATCCGGGAACCCAAGAGACCCAGTACTTC. The encoded protein is CASSFDPGTQETQYF. The J gene is TRBJ2-5, the V gene TRBV5-1, with D maybe TRBD2 (5 bases). Germline CDR1 reads SGHRS; CDR2 reads YFSETQ. The CDR3 contains 15 residues. The V gene lost 2 bases and the J gene lost 1 base, with 12 bases spanning the gap.

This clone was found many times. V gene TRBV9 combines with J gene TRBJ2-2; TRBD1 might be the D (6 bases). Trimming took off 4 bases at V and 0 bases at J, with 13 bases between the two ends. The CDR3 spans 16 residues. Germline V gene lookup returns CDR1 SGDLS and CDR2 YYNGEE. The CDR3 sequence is CASSPGTLSNTGELFF. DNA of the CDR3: TGTGCCAGCAGCCCCGGGACACTCTCGAACACCGGGGAGCTGTTTTTT.

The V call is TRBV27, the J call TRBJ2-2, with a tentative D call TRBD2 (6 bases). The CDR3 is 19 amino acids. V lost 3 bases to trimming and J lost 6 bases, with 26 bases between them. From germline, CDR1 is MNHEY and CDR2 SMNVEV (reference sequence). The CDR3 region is CASSFVGGNVLATAGELFF. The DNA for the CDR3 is TGTGCCAGCAGTTTTGTCGGCGGGAATGTTCTAGCCACCGCCGGGGAGCTGTTTTTT.

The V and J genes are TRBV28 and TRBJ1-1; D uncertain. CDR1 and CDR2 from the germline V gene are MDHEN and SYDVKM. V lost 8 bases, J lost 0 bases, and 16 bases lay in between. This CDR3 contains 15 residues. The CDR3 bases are TGTGCCAGCTTTCGGACTCTCCTCATGAACACTGAAGCTTTCTTT. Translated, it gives CASFRTLLMNTEAFF.

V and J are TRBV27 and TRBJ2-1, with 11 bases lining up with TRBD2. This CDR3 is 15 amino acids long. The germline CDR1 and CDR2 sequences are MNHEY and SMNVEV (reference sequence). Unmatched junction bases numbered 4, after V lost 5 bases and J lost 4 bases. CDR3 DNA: TGTGCCAGCAGTCCTAGCGGGGGGTTTTACAATGAGCAGTTCTTC. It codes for CASSPSGGFYNEQFF.

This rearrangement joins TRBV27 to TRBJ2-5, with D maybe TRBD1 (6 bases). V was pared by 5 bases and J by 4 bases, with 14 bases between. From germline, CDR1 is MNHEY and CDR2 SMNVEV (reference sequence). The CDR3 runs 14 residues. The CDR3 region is CASSPQGFGETQYF. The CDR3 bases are TGTGCCAGCAGTCCTCAGGGGTTTGGAGAGACCCAGTACTTC.

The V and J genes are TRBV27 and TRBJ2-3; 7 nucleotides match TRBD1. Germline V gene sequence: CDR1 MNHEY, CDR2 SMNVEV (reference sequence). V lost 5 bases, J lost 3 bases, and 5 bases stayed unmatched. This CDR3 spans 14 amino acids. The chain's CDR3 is CASSGDRVTDTQYF. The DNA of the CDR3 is TGTGCCAGCAGTGGCGACAGGGTTACAGATACGCAGTATTTT.

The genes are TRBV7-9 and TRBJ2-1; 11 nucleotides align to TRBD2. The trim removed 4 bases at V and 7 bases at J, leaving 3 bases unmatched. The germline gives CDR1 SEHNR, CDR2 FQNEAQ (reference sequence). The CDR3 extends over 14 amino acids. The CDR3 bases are TGTGCCAGCAGCTCGGGACTAGCGGTGAATGAGCAGTTCTTC. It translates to CASSSGLAVNEQFF.

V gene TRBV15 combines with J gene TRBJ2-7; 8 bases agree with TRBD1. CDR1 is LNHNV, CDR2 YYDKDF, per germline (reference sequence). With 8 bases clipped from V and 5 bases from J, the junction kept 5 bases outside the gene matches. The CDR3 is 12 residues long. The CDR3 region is CATLGQGNEQYF. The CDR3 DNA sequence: TGTGCCACCCTCGGACAGGGAAACGAGCAGTACTTC. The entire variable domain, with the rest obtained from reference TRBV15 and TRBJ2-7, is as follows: DAMVIQNPRYQVTQFGKPVTLSCSQTLNHNVMYWYQQKSSQAPKLLFHYYDKDFNNEADTPDNFQSRRPNTSFCFLDIRSPGLGDTAMYLCATLGQGNEQYFGPGTRLTVT.

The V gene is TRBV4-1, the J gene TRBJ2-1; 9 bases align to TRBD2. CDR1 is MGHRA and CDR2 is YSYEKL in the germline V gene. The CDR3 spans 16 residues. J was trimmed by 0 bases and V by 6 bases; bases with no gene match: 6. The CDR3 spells CASRQLAGVSYNEQFF. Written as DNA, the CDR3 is TGCGCCAGCAGGCAATTAGCGGGAGTCTCCTACAATGAGCAGTTCTTC.

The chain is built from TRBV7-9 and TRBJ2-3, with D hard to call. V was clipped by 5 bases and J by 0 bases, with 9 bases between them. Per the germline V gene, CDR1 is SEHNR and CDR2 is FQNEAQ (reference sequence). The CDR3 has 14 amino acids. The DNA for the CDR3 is TGTGCCAGCAGCCCACAGTATAGCACAGATACGCAGTATTTT. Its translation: CASSPQYSTDTQYF.

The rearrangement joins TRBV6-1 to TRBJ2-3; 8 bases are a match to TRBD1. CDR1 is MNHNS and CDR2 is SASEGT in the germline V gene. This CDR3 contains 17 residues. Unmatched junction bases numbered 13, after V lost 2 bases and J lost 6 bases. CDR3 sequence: CASSEPWTRHRGDTQYF. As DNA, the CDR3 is TGTGCCAGCAGTGAACCTTGGACACGACACAGGGGGGATACGCAGTATTTT.

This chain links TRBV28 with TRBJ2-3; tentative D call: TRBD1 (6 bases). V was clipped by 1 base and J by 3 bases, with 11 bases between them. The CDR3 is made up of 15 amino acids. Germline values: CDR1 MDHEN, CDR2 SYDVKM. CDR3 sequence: CASSLLWDKTDTQYF. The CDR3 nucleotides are TGTGCCAGCAGTTTATTGTGGGACAAAACAGATACGCAGTATTTT.

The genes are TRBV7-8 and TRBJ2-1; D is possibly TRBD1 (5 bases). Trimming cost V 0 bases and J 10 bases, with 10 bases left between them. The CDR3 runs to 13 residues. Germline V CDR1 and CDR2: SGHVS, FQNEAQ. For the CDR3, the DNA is TGTGCCAGCAGCTTAGCGCCAGGGTACGAGCAGTTCTTC. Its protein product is CASSLAPGYEQFF.

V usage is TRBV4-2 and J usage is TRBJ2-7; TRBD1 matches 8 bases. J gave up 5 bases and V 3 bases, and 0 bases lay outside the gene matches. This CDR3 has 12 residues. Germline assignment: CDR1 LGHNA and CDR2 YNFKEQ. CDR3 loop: CASSQDRDEQYF. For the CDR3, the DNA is TGTGCCAGCAGCCAGGACAGGGACGAGCAGTACTTC.

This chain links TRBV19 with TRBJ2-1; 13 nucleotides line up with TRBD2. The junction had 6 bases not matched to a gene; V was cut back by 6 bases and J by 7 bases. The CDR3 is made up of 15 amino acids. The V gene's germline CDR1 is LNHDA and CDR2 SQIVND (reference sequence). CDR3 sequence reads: CASSAWTSGSNEQFF. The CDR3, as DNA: TGTGCCAGTAGCGCCTGGACTAGCGGGAGTAATGAGCAGTTCTTC.

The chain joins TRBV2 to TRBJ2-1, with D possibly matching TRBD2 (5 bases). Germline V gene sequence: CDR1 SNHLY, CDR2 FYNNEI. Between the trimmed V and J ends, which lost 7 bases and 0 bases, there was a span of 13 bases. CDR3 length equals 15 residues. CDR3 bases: TGTGCCAGCAACGACTACCCCAGCTCCTACAATGAGCAGTTCTTC. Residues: CASNDYPSSYNEQFF.

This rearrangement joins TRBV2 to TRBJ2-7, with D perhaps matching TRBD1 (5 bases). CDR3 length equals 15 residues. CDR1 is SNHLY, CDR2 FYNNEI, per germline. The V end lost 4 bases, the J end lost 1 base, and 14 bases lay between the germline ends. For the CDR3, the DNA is TGTGCCAGCAGTGTCTTCGAGACAGAATCCTACGAGCAGTACTTC. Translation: CASSVFETESYEQYF.

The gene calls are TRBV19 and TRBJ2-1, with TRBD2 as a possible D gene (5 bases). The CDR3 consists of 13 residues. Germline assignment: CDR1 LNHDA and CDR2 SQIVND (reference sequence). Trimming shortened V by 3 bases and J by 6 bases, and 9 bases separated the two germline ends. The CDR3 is CASSMIAINEQFF. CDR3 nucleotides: TGTGCCAGTAGTATGATAGCGATCAATGAGCAGTTCTTC.